These T cell receptor beta chains were read from a single sample in a study of immune characterization of retroperitoneal liposarcoma. TCRdb reanalysed the PCR reads using MiXCR and keeps one entry per CDR3 protein. The sample has roughly 10,000 distinct CDR3 sequences, 25% to 35% seen once. Material: tumor tissue. These receptors came from a female donor with retroperitoneal liposarcoma. CDR3s include the opening cysteine and the closing phenylalanine or tryptophan. Fields, in order: D gene, J gene, V gene, clone size, CDR3 DNA, CDR3 protein. A D gene is named only where the DNA matches it firmly. Clone sizes are given selectively: once, few, many, or a class where the clone is expanded.

D: TRBD2
J: TRBJ2-1
V: TRBV6-4
size: NA
DNA: TGTGCCAGCAGTGACTCGGCGGGTAGCGGGAGCAATGAGCAGTTCTTC
CDR3: CASSDSAGSGSNEQFF

D: NA
J: TRBJ2-1
V: TRBV11-2
size: many
DNA: TGTGCCAGCAGCAAAATGAGAGCCGGGACTTCGAGCTCCTACGAGCAGTTCTTC
CDR3: CASSKMRAGTSSSYEQFF

D: TRBD2
J: TRBJ2-7
V: TRBV6-1
size: many
DNA: TGTGCCAGCAGTGAAGCGGGAGGGAGCTCCTACGAGCAGTACTTC
CDR3: CASSEAGGSSYEQYF

D: TRBD1
J: TRBJ2-1
V: TRBV6-1
size: medium-sized
DNA: TGTGCCAGCAGTGAGTCAGGGGGCATAGAGACCCAGTTCTTC
CDR3: CASSESGGIETQFF

D: TRBD1
J: TRBJ2-1
V: TRBV6-6
size: NA
DNA: TGTGCCAGCACTCTCTCCGGGACAGCCGAGCAGTTCTTC
CDR3: CASTLSGTAEQFF

D: TRBD1
J: TRBJ2-7
V: TRBV7-9
size: medium-sized
DNA: TGTGCCAGCAGCTTAGCATCCGACAGGGGGGACGAGCAGTACTTC
CDR3: CASSLASDRGDEQYF

D: NA
J: TRBJ2-5
V: TRBV11-2
size: few
DNA: TGTGCCAGCCGAAGGGGGGTGCTAGAGACCCAGTACTTC
CDR3: CASRRGVLETQYF

D: TRBD2
J: TRBJ2-7
V: TRBV7-2
size: medium-sized
DNA: TGTGCCAGCAGCAGACGCGGGAGTTCCTACGAGCAGTACTTC
CDR3: CASSRRGSSYEQYF

D: NA
J: TRBJ2-1
V: TRBV7-4
size: NA
DNA: TGTGCCAGCAGCTTGCCTAACCAAGAGACCCAGTTCTTC
CDR3: CASSLPNQETQFF

D: NA
J: TRBJ2-5
V: TRBV25-1
size: NA
DNA: TGTGCCAGCAGTGAAAGGAGGGGTCGGGAGACCCAGTACTTC
CDR3: CASSERRGRETQYF

D: TRBD2
J: TRBJ2-3
V: TRBV12-3/TRBV12-4
size: many
DNA: TGTGCCAGCAGCCCACTAGCGGGGGGGCGGCCAGATACGCAGTATTTT
CDR3: CASSPLAGGRPDTQYF

D: NA
J: TRBJ1-1
V: TRBV11-2
size: few
DNA: TGTGCCAGCAGCTACAGTGAGAACACTGAAGCTTTCTTT
CDR3: CASSYSENTEAFF

D: NA
J: TRBJ2-7
V: TRBV11-3
size: NA
DNA: TGTGCCAGCAGCCCGACAGGGAGGGAGCAGTACTTC
CDR3: CASSPTGREQYF

D: NA
J: TRBJ2-1
V: TRBV5-3
size: NA
DNA: TGTGCCAGCAGCTTGGGGAGGGACAGAAGTTACGAGCAGTTCTTC
CDR3: CASSLGRDRSYEQFF

D: TRBD2
J: TRBJ2-1
V: TRBV12-3/TRBV12-4
size: many
DNA: TGTGCCAGCAGTCCGCTACTAGCGGGAGGGGCCTACGAGCAGTTCTTC
CDR3: CASSPLLAGGAYEQFF

D: NA
J: TRBJ1-1
V: TRBV6-6
size: NA
DNA: TGTGCCAGCAGTTACCAACAGGTGAACACTGAAGCTTTCTTT
CDR3: CASSYQQVNTEAFF

D: TRBD2
J: TRBJ2-3
V: TRBV6-6
size: medium-sized
DNA: TGTGCCAGCAGTTACACTAGCGGGGGTGCTAGCACAGATACGCAGTATTTT
CDR3: CASSYTSGGASTDTQYF

D: TRBD2
J: TRBJ2-1
V: TRBV7-6
size: once
DNA: TGTGCCAGCAGCTTAGTAGGGCGGGAGCTCTACGAGCAGTTCTTC
CDR3: CASSLVGRELYEQFF

D: TRBD2
J: TRBJ2-2
V: TRBV6-1
size: few
DNA: TGTGCCAGCAGTGAACTAGCGGGGTCCGGGGAGCTGTTTTTT
CDR3: CASSELAGSGELFF

D: TRBD2
J: TRBJ2-1
V: TRBV6-1
size: few
DNA: TGTGCCAGCAGCCCCGGACTAGCGGCAATTTCGGGCCAAGAGACCCAGTTCTTC
CDR3: CASSPGLAAISGQETQFF

D: TRBD1
J: TRBJ2-7
V: TRBV27
size: NA
DNA: TGTGCCAGCAGTTTATTCGTACCGGGACAGGGAGTCTATGAGCAGTACTTC
CDR3: CASSLFVPGQGVYEQYF

D: NA
J: TRBJ2-2
V: TRBV7-6
size: medium-sized
DNA: TGTGCCAGCAGCTTAGCGCGGACGGGAACCGGGGAGCTGTTTTTT
CDR3: CASSLARTGTGELFF

D: TRBD1
J: TRBJ2-7
V: TRBV6-1
size: medium-sized
DNA: TGTGCCAGCAGCGGACAGGGGGCCGTCTACGAGCAGTACTTC
CDR3: CASSGQGAVYEQYF

D: TRBD1
J: TRBJ2-6
V: TRBV27
size: NA
DNA: TGTGCCAGCAGTCCGACGAGACAGGGTGCTGGGGCCAACGTCCTGACTTTC
CDR3: CASSPTRQGAGANVLTF

D: NA
J: TRBJ2-7
V: TRBV10-1
size: NA
DNA: TGCGCCAGCAGTGATGAGGGCAGGCCCTACGAGCAGTACTTC
CDR3: CASSDEGRPYEQYF

D: TRBD1
J: TRBJ1-2
V: TRBV6-1
size: NA
DNA: TGTGCCACCGGGGGGACAGATGGCTACACCTTC
CDR3: CATGGTDGYTF

D: NA
J: TRBJ2-2
V: TRBV6-1
size: many
DNA: TGTGCCAGCAGTCGGGACTTAATAAACACCGGGGAGCTGTTTTTT
CDR3: CASSRDLINTGELFF

D: NA
J: TRBJ2-4
V: TRBV6-1
size: few
DNA: TGTGCCAGCACCTCCCGGAACAAGGAGATGGTTCAGTACTTC
CDR3: CASTSRNKEMVQYF

D: NA
J: TRBJ1-5
V: TRBV6-2/TRBV6-3
size: few
DNA: TGTGCCAGCAGTTACACGGGGAATCAGCCCCAGCATTTT
CDR3: CASSYTGNQPQHF

D: NA
J: TRBJ1-2
V: TRBV7-8
size: NA
DNA: TGTGCCAGCAGTCTTGAACAGGGTTATGGCTACACCTTC
CDR3: CASSLEQGYGYTF

D: NA
J: TRBJ1-2
V: TRBV7-9
size: many
DNA: TGTGCCAGCAGCTTAGTATACAGTTCCTATGGCTACACCTTC
CDR3: CASSLVYSSYGYTF

D: NA
J: TRBJ2-7
V: TRBV6-1
size: medium-sized
DNA: TGTGCCAGCAGGTATCAACTAGCAGGGGCCAATGAGCAGTACTTC
CDR3: CASRYQLAGANEQYF

D: NA
J: TRBJ2-1
V: TRBV7-9
size: medium-sized
DNA: TGTGCCAGCAGCTTAGCCCATCGACCCGAGAGGAATGAGCAGTTCTTC
CDR3: CASSLAHRPERNEQFF

D: NA
J: TRBJ2-1
V: TRBV6-1
size: medium-sized
DNA: TGTGCCAACCGACAGTACCCACAAGAGACCCAGTTCTTC
CDR3: CANRQYPQETQFF

D: NA
J: TRBJ2-2
V: TRBV12-5
size: few
DNA: TGTGCTAGTGCCGGGAACACCGGGGAGCTGTTTTTT
CDR3: CASAGNTGELFF

D: TRBD2
J: TRBJ2-3
V: TRBV10-3
size: many
DNA: TGTGCCATCAGTGCGTCGGGAGGGCTCGCTAGCACAGATACGCAGTATTTT
CDR3: CAISASGGLASTDTQYF

D: NA
J: TRBJ2-1
V: TRBV6-1
size: medium-sized
DNA: TGTGCCAGCAGTGACGGACCGCCTGGCCTCTACGAGCAGTTCTTC
CDR3: CASSDGPPGLYEQFF

D: NA
J: TRBJ2-6
V: TRBV7-8
size: few
DNA: TGTGCCAGCAGCCCGCCTAGAAGGACTGGGGCCAACGTCCTGACTTTC
CDR3: CASSPPRRTGANVLTF

D: NA
J: TRBJ2-2
V: TRBV6-1
size: NA
DNA: TGTGCCAGCAGTAAAAGGACTACAGAGACCGGGGAGCTGTTTTTT
CDR3: CASSKRTTETGELFF

D: TRBD1
J: TRBJ1-6
V: TRBV7-6
size: many
DNA: TGTGCCAGCAGCCCAGGGGACAGGGGAGGCTCACCCCTCCACTTT
CDR3: CASSPGDRGGSPLHF

D: TRBD1
J: TRBJ1-2
V: TRBV6-1
size: NA
DNA: TGTGCCAGCCGTCCCGGGACAGGGCACTATGGCTACACCTTC
CDR3: CASRPGTGHYGYTF

D: TRBD1
J: TRBJ1-1
V: TRBV6-1
size: few
DNA: TGTGCCAGCAGCCTAAGGGGGCCTGTGAACACTGAAGCTTTCTTT
CDR3: CASSLRGPVNTEAFF

D: NA
J: TRBJ2-7
V: TRBV6-6
size: medium-sized
DNA: TGTGCCAGCAGTTACTCACCAAGCTACGAGCAGTACTTC
CDR3: CASSYSPSYEQYF

D: NA
J: TRBJ2-1
V: TRBV12-3/TRBV12-4
size: NA
DNA: TGTGCCAGCAGTTTAGGGGCCGAGGAGACCCAGTTCTTC
CDR3: CASSLGAEETQFF

D: TRBD1
J: TRBJ2-2
V: TRBV11-2
size: few
DNA: TGTGCCAGCAGCGGCTTGGACAGGGAAAACACCGGGGAGCTGTTTTTT
CDR3: CASSGLDRENTGELFF

D: TRBD1
J: TRBJ2-1
V: TRBV7-2
size: NA
DNA: TGTGCCAGCAGTTTCCCCTTGGGGCCAGGGGGCAATGAGCAGTTCTTC
CDR3: CASSFPLGPGGNEQFF

D: NA
J: TRBJ2-2
V: TRBV7-2
size: medium-sized
DNA: TGTGCCAGCAGCCCATACACCGGGGAGCTGTTTTTT
CDR3: CASSPYTGELFF

D: TRBD1
J: TRBJ2-3
V: TRBV4-1
size: NA
DNA: TGCGCCAGCAGCCCGATGTCAGGACAGGGGGGCACAGATACGCAGTATTTT
CDR3: CASSPMSGQGGTDTQYF